This T cell receptor (beta chain) comes out of a study of beta chain features in type 1 diabetes (dated by TCRdb to the late 2010s). For context, the study as a whole: Mean age, gender distribution, total cell number and subset yield did not differ between patients and healthy donors. Across all samples, around 100 million sorted cells were examined, and cell number per subset correlated strongly with RNA yield. The study compared the TCRB repertoires of sorted circulating CD4+ T cell subsets in recently diagnosed type 1 diabetes patients with those in matched healthy donors. Whereas all 30 or so donors provided naive and central memory subsets, regulatory and stem cell-like memory subsets were isolated from just 8 patients and roughly eight healthy donors. What the work shows at the level of the full study, not this receptor alone: Naive, central memory and regulatory TCRB repertoires appeared to be more alike among patients than among healthy donors. Because the HLA sub-analyses included only small numbers of individuals, any influence of HLA type on TCRB rearrangement was left unresolved. Patients with type 1 diabetes made fewer insertions and deleted more nucleotides at VDJ recombination sites, implying thymic rearrangement abnormalities. Because cDNA was sequenced instead of genomic DNA, activated cells with high expression could be over-represented, although the groups did not differ in activation or CD3 levels. A moderate but significant shortening of TCRB CDR3 length was observed in type 1 diabetes patients in all four CD4+ subsets. PCR may preferentially amplify shorter templates, but because patient and control samples were amplified and corrected together, any resulting skew would affect both groups equally.

This clone occurred once. Its cognate antigen has yet to be identified. The sample holds no much larger clone one base away, and base qualities are not on file. From each donor, a single peripheral blood sample of about 110 mL on average was drawn into heparinised tubes. A BD FACSAria II and a panel including CD45RO, CCR7, CD25, CD127, CD95 and CD27 were used to sort naive, central memory, regulatory and stem cell-like memory CD4+ T cells. Every sorted population had a purity above 95%. PBMCs were isolated right away by Lymphoprep density gradient centrifugation and were stained directly, without culture. To minimize batch effects, samples were stained and sorted in pairs, one healthy donor with one patient per experiment. The High Capacity cDNA Reverse Transcription Kit was used to reverse transcribe all of the isolated RNA, meaning that expressed TCRB transcripts were what got sequenced. Naive, central memory and regulatory T cell samples underwent deep immunoSEQ sequencing, averaging around 4 million total reads per sample. Sorted cells were lysed in RLT buffer and RNA was extracted with DNase-treated RNeasy Micro or Mini kits, depending on cell number. To prevent cross-contamination, each cell subset was processed individually, whereas patient and healthy donor samples were processed jointly. Using the immunoSEQ multiplex PCR, TCRB sequences were amplified from cDNA into 87-bp fragments spanning the CDR3 region. Amplicons were sequenced on the Illumina HiSeq platform. On the study's bioinformatics: PCR bias was computationally corrected using synthetic template baselines, reads within Hamming distance 2 were collapsed, and singletons that could not be merged were discarded. By aligning reads against IMGT, V, D and J genes, CDR3 length, and insertions or deletions at six rearrangement sites were assigned. Within each subset, clonotype counts were normalized to sorted cell number, after which true diversity and Gini coefficients were computed with the tcR R package. The overlap coefficient, calculated on TCRB nucleotide sequences, was used to quantify repertoire sharing. As a proxy for the pre-selection repertoire, out-of-frame TCRB sequences from naive cells were analyzed. TCRdb stores this immuneACCESS table with in-frame sequences only. Part of the clones is absent; in the studies checked, under half of the shortfall reflects unresolved V genes, and no reason is known for the rest. V, J and clone size were drawn from that table, and D and trimming were deduced from the DNA. The sample data list almost 350,000 clones, and about 20% of these were observed just once. The leading ten clones occupy under 0.05% of the sample.

Looking up the germline V gene yields CDR1 SNHLY and CDR2 FYNNEI. The cysteine opens and the phenylalanine closes a CDR3 of 14 amino acids. The retained sequence is limited to the CDR3, 42 bases, with the frame set at the first base. V is pared back by 9 bases and J by 2 bases, with 17 bases lying between the germline termini. The TCR sequence derives from a woman in her late teens or twenties in good health. The rearrangement combines TRBV2 with TRBJ2-7; the D gene is perhaps TRBD1, from 6 matching bases. Sequenced input: naive CD4+ T cells from blood. The sample's cell subset or site label is to be understood as: true naive CD4+ T cells. The CDR3 here reads CASGGGWGTYEQYF. The DNA reads as follows: TGTGCCAGTGGGGGCGGGTGGGGTACCTACGAGCAGTACTTC. Where the CDR3 stops, the reference TRBV2 and TRBJ2-7 genes take over; the full variable domain is EPEVTQTPSHQVTQMGQEVILRCVPISNHLYFYWYRQILGQKVEFLVSFYNNEISEKSEIFDDQFSVERPDGSNFTLKIRSTKLEDSAMYFCASGGGWGTYEQYFGPGTRLTVT.